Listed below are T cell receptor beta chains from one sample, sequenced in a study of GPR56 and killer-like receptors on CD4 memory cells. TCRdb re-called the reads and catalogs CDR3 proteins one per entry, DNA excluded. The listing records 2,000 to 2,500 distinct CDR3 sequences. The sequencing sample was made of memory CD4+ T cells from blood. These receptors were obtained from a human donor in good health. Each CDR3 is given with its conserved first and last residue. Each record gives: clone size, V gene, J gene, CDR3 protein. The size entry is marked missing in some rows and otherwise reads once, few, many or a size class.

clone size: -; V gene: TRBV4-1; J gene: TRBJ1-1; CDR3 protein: CASSLTGIMNTEAFF
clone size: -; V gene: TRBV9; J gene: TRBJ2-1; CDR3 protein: CASSVGSGGAGNEQFF
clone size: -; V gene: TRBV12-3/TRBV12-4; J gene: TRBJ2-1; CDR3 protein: CASRLGRGVYNEQFF
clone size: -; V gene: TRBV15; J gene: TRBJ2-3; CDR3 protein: CATSRVGGSGRPTDTQYF
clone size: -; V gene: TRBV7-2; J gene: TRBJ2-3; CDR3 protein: CASSLGEGGTDTQYF
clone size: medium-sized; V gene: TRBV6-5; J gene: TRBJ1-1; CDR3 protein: CASSNGPPSWTEAFF
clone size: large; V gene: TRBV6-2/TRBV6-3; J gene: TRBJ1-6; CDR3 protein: CASSPERTAGSPLHF
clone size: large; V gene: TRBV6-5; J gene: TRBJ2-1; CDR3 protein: CASSLAGGLYNEQFF
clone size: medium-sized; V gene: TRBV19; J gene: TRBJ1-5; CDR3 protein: CASSIGSTGFLGNQPQHF
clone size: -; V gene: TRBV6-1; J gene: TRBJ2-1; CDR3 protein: CASSRTAYNEQFF
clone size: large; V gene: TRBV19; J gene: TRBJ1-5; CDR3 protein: CASSATRNQPQHF
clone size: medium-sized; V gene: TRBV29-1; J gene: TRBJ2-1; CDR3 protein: CSVRERYNEQFF
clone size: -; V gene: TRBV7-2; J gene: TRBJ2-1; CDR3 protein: CASSYRDSGGAFKNPYNEQFF
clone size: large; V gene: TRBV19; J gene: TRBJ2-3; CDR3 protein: CATSGRPTDTQYF
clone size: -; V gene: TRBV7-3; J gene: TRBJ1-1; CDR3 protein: CASSFGANTEAFF
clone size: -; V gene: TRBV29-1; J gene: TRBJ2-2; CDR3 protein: CSVQYPLADILGELFF
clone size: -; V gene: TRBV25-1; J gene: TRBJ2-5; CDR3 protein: CASSENRAPQETQYF
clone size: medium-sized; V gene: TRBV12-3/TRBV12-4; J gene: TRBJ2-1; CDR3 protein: CASSLGRGGNNEQFF
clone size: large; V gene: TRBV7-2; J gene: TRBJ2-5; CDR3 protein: CASSLDPPQYF
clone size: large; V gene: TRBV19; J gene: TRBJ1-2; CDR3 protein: CASSIITGTGYTF
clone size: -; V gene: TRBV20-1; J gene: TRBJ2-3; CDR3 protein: CSARSRLIGTDTQYF
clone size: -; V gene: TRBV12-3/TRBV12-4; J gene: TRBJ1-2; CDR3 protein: CASSPKTQRGYGYTF
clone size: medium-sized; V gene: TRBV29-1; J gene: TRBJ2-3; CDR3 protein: CSVENTDTQYF
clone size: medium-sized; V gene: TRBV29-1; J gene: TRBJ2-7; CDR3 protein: CSVEDPNEQYF
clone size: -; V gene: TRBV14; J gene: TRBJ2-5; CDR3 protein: CASSHRSKETQYF
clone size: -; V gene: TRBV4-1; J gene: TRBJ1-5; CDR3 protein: CASSQVLSRITQPQHF
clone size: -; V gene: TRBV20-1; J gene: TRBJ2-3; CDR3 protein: CSAPLAGVTDTQYF
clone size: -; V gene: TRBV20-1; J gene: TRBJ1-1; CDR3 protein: CSARRQAVSTEAFF
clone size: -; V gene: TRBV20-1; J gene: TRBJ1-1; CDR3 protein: CSARNRDRGYAEAFF
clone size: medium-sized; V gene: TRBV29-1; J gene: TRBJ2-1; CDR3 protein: CSVDGKRLLYNEQFF
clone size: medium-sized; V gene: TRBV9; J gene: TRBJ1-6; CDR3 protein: CASSVGTGLGPLHF
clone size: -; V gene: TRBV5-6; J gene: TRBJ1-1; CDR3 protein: CASSRLTNRGGNTEAFF
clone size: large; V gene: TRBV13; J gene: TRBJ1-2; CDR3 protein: CASRPAPRNYGYTF
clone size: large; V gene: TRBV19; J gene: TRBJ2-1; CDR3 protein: CASSIGGQGWLAGGNEQFF
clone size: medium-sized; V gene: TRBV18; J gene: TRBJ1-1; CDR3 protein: CASSRKNTEAFF
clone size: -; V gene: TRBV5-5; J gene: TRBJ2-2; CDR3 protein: CASSHLDRGPNTGELFF
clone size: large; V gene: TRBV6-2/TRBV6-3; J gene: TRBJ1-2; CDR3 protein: CASSGGGGYTF
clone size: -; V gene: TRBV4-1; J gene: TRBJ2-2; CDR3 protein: CASSLSTGTGELFF
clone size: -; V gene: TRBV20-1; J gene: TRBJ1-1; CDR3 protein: CSARREVGTQLGWNTEAFF
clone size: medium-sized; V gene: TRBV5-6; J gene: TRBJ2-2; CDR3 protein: CASSLRVAHLNTGELFF
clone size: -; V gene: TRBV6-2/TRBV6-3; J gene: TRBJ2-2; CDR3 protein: CASSYGLGGLAGGPAGELFF
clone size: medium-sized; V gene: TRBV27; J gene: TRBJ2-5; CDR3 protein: CASSLSIRGGETQYF
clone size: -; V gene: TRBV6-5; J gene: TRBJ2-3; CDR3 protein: CASSYGSGGTISTDTQYF
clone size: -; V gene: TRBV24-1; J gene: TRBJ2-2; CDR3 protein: CATSDSWGTGELFF
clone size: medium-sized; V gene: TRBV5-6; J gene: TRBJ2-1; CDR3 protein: CASSEGGLYNEQFF
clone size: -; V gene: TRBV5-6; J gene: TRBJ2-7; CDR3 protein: CASSLGPTGAYEQYF
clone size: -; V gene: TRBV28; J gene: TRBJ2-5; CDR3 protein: CASSLSSGYQETQYF
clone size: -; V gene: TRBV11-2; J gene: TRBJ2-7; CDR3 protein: CASSSGLPYEQYF
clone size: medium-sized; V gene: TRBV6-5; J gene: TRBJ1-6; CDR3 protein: CASSYLGQGASPLHF
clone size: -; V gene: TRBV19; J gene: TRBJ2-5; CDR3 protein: CASSSGSGGAVETQYF
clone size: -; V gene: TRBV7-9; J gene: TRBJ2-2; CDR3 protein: CASSTRASGGITPTGELFF
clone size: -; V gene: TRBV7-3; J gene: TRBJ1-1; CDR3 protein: CASSLKAGEGTEAFF